These 18 T cell receptor beta chains were all obtained from the same sample, sequenced in a study of T cells after posttransplantation cyclophosphamide. Sampled 1 year posttransplant, controls received myeloablative marrow transplants, methotrexate and a calcineurin inhibitor. The protocol was immunoSEQ multiplex PCR, while the TCRdb copy is restricted to in-frame clones and leaves out a portion. The repertoire includes 12,000 or so clones, about 80% of them detected once, and approximately 3.7% sits in the top ten. Here the sequenced sample was PBMCs, taken more than 350 days after allogeneic stem cell transplant with calcineurin inhibitor and methotrexate. The receptors shown here come from a male patient between 25 and 39 years old who received an allogeneic stem cell transplant from an unrelated donor, was CMV-positive, and had acute GVHD only. A subset of T cells may come from the graft donor.

V is TRBV2 and J is TRBJ1-2, with D maybe TRBD1 (5 bases). The CDR3 length is 14 residues. The germline V gene encodes CDR1 SNHLY and CDR2 FYNNEI. With 1 base removed from V and 6 bases from J, the gap between germline ends came to 12 bases. CDR3 sequence: CASSEEGAKDGYTF. In DNA, the CDR3 is TGTGCCAGCAGTGAAGAAGGGGCGAAAGATGGCTACACCTTC.

V is TRBV18 and J is TRBJ1-6; TRBD1 is a possible D gene (5 bases). CDR3 length: 15 amino acids. Germline V gene sequence: CDR1 KGHSH, CDR2 LQKENI. The germline V and J ends were trimmed by 2 bases and 7 bases, with 12 bases remaining between them. CDR3 region: CASSPTQGVNSPLHF. The DNA for the CDR3 is TGTGCCAGCTCACCAACCCAGGGCGTCAATTCACCCCTCCACTTT.

The V call is TRBV6-6, the J call TRBJ1-2; D is perhaps TRBD1 (6 bases). V gave up 6 bases and J gave up 5 bases, with 13 bases separating them. CDR1 is MNHNY and CDR2 is SVGAGI in the germline V gene (reference sequence). The CDR3 runs to 13 residues. CDR3 protein: CASSLGQKYGYTF. CDR3 coding DNA: TGTGCCAGCAGCCTCGGACAGAAGTATGGCTACACCTTC.

The gene calls are TRBV6-5 and TRBJ1-4; D not certain. The V end lost 6 bases, the J end lost 10 bases, and 9 bases lay between the germline ends. This CDR3 has 11 amino acids. The germline CDR1 and CDR2 sequences are MNHEY and SVGAGI. CDR3 protein: CASSRAGKLFF. In nucleotides, the CDR3 is TGTGCCAGCAGCCGCGCTGGAAAACTGTTTTTT.

V is TRBV25-1 and J is TRBJ1-3; 8 nucleotides agree with TRBD1. The V gene end was trimmed by 3 bases and the J gene end by 4 bases; junction bases not matched to a gene: 5. Germline V gives CDR1 MGHDK, CDR2 SYGVNS. The CDR3 is made up of 15 amino acids. This CDR3 reads CASSDPGQVGNTIYF. CDR3 in DNA: TGTGCCAGCAGTGACCCGGGACAGGTCGGAAACACCATATATTTT.

This chain joins TRBV7-9 and TRBJ2-7, with 11 bases fitting TRBD2. Germline CDR1 reads SEHNR; CDR2 reads FQNEAQ (reference sequence). The V segment lost 4 bases and the J segment 3 bases; nucleotides outside the gene matches: 5. This CDR3 comprises 15 residues. The CDR3 DNA follows: TGTGCCAGCAGCTCCGGACTAGCGGGTCTCTACGAGCAGTACTTC. Translated, it gives CASSSGLAGLYEQYF.

The V gene is TRBV19, the J gene TRBJ1-5, with D perhaps matching TRBD1 (6 bases). CDR1 and CDR2 (germline): LNHDA, SQIVND (reference sequence). The length of the CDR3 is 14 residues. Trimming took off 6 bases at V and 2 bases at J, with 11 bases between the two ends. The CDR3 here is CASRRTVGNQPQHF. DNA of the CDR3: TGTGCCAGTAGAAGGACAGTTGGCAATCAGCCCCAGCATTTT.

The chain couples TRBV5-1 to TRBJ2-5; no reliable D call. The ends were cut back, 2 bases at V and 2 bases at J, with 13 bases in the middle. CDR3 length: 15 residues. Germline V lookup: CDR1 SGHRS, CDR2 YFSETQ. CDR3 loop: CASSLSTNGQETQYF. Written as DNA, the CDR3 is TGCGCCAGCAGCTTATCGACAAACGGACAAGAGACCCAGTACTTC.

The chain is built from TRBV7-9 and TRBJ2-6; D may be TRBD1 (6 bases). Trimming removed 4 bases at V and 2 bases at J, with 15 bases between. CDR3 length: 17 amino acids. Germline CDR1 is SEHNR and CDR2 is FQNEAQ (reference sequence). CDR3 DNA: TGTGCCAGCAGCTCAACCGGACAGCTGGCTGGGGCCAACGTCCTGACTTTC. It is translated as CASSSTGQLAGANVLTF.

This sequence joins TRBV10-3 and TRBJ1-3; 10 bases map to TRBD1. The germline CDR1 and CDR2 sequences are ENHRY and SYGVKD. CDR3 length: 17 residues. V trimming: 6 bases; J trimming: 0 bases; junction bases outside the gene matches: 8. The CDR3 region has the DNA TGTGCCATCAGCGAAAGGGACAGGGGCTTCTCTGGAAACACCATATATTTT. Amino acids: CAISERDRGFSGNTIYF.

This clone was seen a few times. This sequence joins TRBV19 and TRBJ2-2, with a weak D call TRBD2 (5 bases). CDR1 is LNHDA and CDR2 is SQIVND in the germline V gene (reference sequence). The CDR3 is made up of 14 amino acids. V lost 10 bases and J 4 bases, leaving 16 bases between the germline ends. CDR3 in amino acids: CATLDRLFTGELFF. The CDR3 DNA reads as TGTGCCACCCTGGACCGACTATTCACCGGGGAGCTGTTTTTT. Using reference TRBV19 and TRBJ2-2 for the parts outside the CDR3, the full variable domain is DGGITQSPKYLFRKEGQNVTLSCEQNLNHDAMYWYRQDPGQGLRLIYYSQIVNDFQKGDIAEGYSVSREKKESFPLTVTSAQKNPTAFYLCATLDRLFTGELFFGEGSRLTVL.

The chain combines TRBV29-1 with TRBJ2-3, with D possibly matching TRBD2 (5 bases). Trimming cost V 2 bases and J 6 bases, with 9 bases left between them. Germline loops: CDR1 SQVTM, CDR2 ANQGSEA. The CDR3 sequence is 12 residues long. CDR3 residues: CSVESGSDTQYF. CDR3 sequence (DNA): TGCAGCGTTGAATCGGGGTCCGATACGCAGTATTTT.

V usage is TRBV11-2 and J usage is TRBJ2-7, with 7 bases identical to TRBD1. J lost 4 bases, V lost 2 bases, and 8 bases had no gene match. Germline-derived CDR1 and CDR2 are SGHAT and FQNNGV. The CDR3 extends over 15 amino acids. As DNA, the CDR3 is TGTGCCAGCAGCTTATCCAGGGGGATCTTGTACGAGCAGTACTTC. Encoded protein: CASSLSRGILYEQYF.

The rearrangement joins TRBV7-9 to TRBJ2-2; 10 nucleotides line up with TRBD2. CDR1 SEHNR and CDR2 FQNEAQ come from the germline V gene (reference sequence). This CDR3 has 19 residues. V lost 5 bases, J lost 6 bases, and 18 bases stayed unmatched. CDR3 residues: CASSERSPLSGGLPGELFF. The CDR3 DNA reads TGTGCCAGCAGCGAACGATCCCCCCTTAGCGGGGGGCTCCCCGGGGAGCTGTTTTTT.

On this clone: Other DNA sequences within the sample encode an identical CDR3. The chain couples TRBV7-2 to TRBJ1-5; D not certain. The V gene's germline CDR1 is SGHTA and CDR2 FQGNSA. This CDR3 contains 15 residues. Trimming cost V 2 bases and J 4 bases, with 12 bases left between them. This CDR3 is CASSLFNSLNQPQHF. The CDR3 bases are TGTGCCAGCAGCTTATTTAACAGTTTGAATCAGCCCCAGCATTTT.

V usage is TRBV9 and J usage is TRBJ2-1, with TRBD2 matching over 7 bases. The CDR3 runs to 16 residues. The germline V gene encodes CDR1 SGDLS and CDR2 YYNGEE. The V gene end was trimmed by 0 bases and the J gene end by 2 bases; junction bases not matched to a gene: 5. CDR3 region: CASSVDSGPTYNEQFF. CDR3 nucleotides: TGTGCCAGCAGCGTAGATAGCGGGCCAACCTACAATGAGCAGTTCTTC.

The chain employs TRBV4-3 and TRBJ2-7, with 11 bases aligning to TRBD2. Germline loops: CDR1 LGHNA, CDR2 YSLEER. The junction had 13 bases not matched to a gene; V was cut back by 1 base and J by 2 bases. The CDR3 totals 19 residues. The CDR3 DNA follows: TGCGCCAGCAGCCAAGCTACTAGCGGGGGCCCTCCCTCTCCCTACGAGCAGTACTTC. It translates to CASSQATSGGPPSPYEQYF.

This chain uses TRBV5-1 with TRBJ2-7; the D gene is possibly TRBD2 (6 bases). Germline lookup yields CDR1 SGHRS and CDR2 YFSETQ. This CDR3 contains 14 residues. Trimming took off 5 bases at V and 0 bases at J, with 12 bases between the two ends. The CDR3 nucleotides read TGCGCCAGCAGGGGGGGACCCTCCTCCTACGAGCAGTACTTC. It translates to CASRGGPSSYEQYF.